The 8 T cell receptor beta chains below were found in one sample sequenced in a study of early T cells in non-severe SARS-CoV-2 infection. In TCRdb, the 5' RACE reads were re-called with MiXCR into one record per CDR3 protein. The sample has about 69,000 distinct CDR3 sequences; about an eighth are singletons. The sequencing used whole blood, collected at baseline. These receptors were taken from an adult who was a healthcare worker with PCR-confirmed SARS-CoV-2 infection or an uninfected control (not recorded which).

There are many counts of this clonotype. The chain carries TRBV14 and TRBJ2-1; D possibly corresponds to TRBD1 (5 bases). Germline loops: CDR1 SGHDN, CDR2 FVKESK. The CDR3 length is 18 residues. V dropped 3 bases and J dropped 2 bases, with 20 bases sitting between them. The CDR3 DNA is TGTGCCAGCAGCCACTATAAGGGGCTGTCGAACCCCTACAATGAGCAGTTCTTC. It encodes CASSHYKGLSNPYNEQFF.

Only a few counts were recorded for this clonotype. The J gene is TRBJ2-7, the V gene TRBV20-1; D may match TRBD1 or TRBD2 (5 bases each). Germline V lookup: CDR1 DFQATT, CDR2 SNEGSKA (reference sequence). This CDR3 region has 14 residues. V was shortened by 3 bases and J by 2 bases, with 14 bases between the two germline ends. The CDR3 protein is CSARGTGRPYEQYF. The CDR3, as DNA: TGCAGTGCTAGGGGGACGGGGCGACCCTACGAGCAGTACTTC.

This clonotype has only a few counts. V usage is TRBV12-5 and J usage is TRBJ2-7; 7 bases agree with TRBD2. The V gene's germline CDR1 is LGHNT and CDR2 FRNRAP. CDR3 length: 17 residues. V shed 3 bases and J 1 base; nucleotides not matched to a gene: 12. The CDR3 DNA is TGTGCTAGTGGTTTTTCCCACGTCGCGGGGGAGTCCTACGAGCAGTACTTC. Its translation: CASGFSHVAGESYEQYF.

The sample holds one count of this clonotype. J is TRBJ2-7 and V is TRBV4-1; the match to TRBD1 covers 7 bases. The CDR3 consists of 16 residues. The germline V gene has CDR1 MGHRA and CDR2 YSYEKL. V shed 0 bases, J shed 4 bases, and the junction held 9 bases outside the gene matches. CDR3 DNA sequence: TGCGCCAGCAGCCAAGAAGGGGACAGAAGGATATACGAGCAGTACTTC. Protein sequence: CASSQEGDRRIYEQYF.

The chain couples TRBV25-1 to TRBJ1-6, with D perhaps matching TRBD1 (6 bases). Trimming cost V 2 bases and J 7 bases, with 12 bases left between them. The CDR3 sequence is 15 residues long. Per germline, CDR1 MGHDK and CDR2 SYGVNS. CDR3 protein: CASSEMRTANSPLHF. The DNA of the CDR3 is TGTGCCAGCAGTGAAATGAGGACAGCCAATTCACCCCTCCACTTT.

This chain links TRBV7-6 with TRBJ2-2; D might be TRBD1 or TRBD2, each matching 6 bases. In germline, CDR1 is SGHVS, CDR2 FNYEAQ. This CDR3 comprises 13 residues. V was shortened by 5 bases and J by 8 bases, with 12 bases between the two germline ends. CDR3 sequence: CASSQGRSGELFF. DNA of the CDR3: TGTGCCAGCAGCCAGGGGAGGTCTGGGGAGCTGTTTTTT.

In this sample, this clonotype turned up a few times. The chain joins TRBV7-2 to TRBJ2-1; 11 bases fit TRBD1. J gave up 7 bases and V 4 bases, and 6 bases lay outside the gene matches. This CDR3 is 15 amino acids long. Germline V CDR1 and CDR2: SGHTA, FQGNSA. The CDR3 here is CASSSRTGGFNEQFF. The CDR3 nucleotides read TGTGCCAGCAGCTCTCGGACAGGGGGCTTTAATGAGCAGTTCTTC.

CDR3 nucleotide sequence: TGTGCCAGCAGCCAAGAAGGGCAGCAGGAGAACACTGAAGCTTTCTTT. Amino acid sequence: CASSQEGQQENTEAFF. This chain uses TRBV4-2 with TRBJ1-1; D ambiguous. The germline CDR1 and CDR2 sequences are LGHNA and YNFKEQ. Trimming took off 0 bases at V and 1 base at J, with 12 bases between the two ends. The CDR3 extends over 16 amino acids.